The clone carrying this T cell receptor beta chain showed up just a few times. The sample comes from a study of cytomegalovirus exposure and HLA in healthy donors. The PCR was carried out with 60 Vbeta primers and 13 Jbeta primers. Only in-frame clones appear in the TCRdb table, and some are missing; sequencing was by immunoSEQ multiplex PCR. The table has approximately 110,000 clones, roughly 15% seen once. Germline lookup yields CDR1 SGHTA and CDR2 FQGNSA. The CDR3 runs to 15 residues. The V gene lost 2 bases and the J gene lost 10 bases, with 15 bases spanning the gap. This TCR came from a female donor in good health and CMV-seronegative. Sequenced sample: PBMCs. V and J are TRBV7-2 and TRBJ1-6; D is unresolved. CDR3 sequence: CASSLRRGKESPLHF. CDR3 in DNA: TGTGCCAGCAGCTTACGACGAGGCAAAGAATCACCCCTCCACTTT.